These 25 T cell receptor beta chains share one sample of origin, sequenced in a study of CD8+ T cells in alopecia areata. Reverse transcription of extracted RNA yielded cDNA, which provided the sequencing template. Repertoires were generated with immunoSEQ multiplex PCR, while TCRdb's copy carries only in-frame clones and drops some. The sample includes tens of thousands of clones, 96% seen only once; the top ten take under 30%. This sample comprised CD8+ T cells sorted from blood, obtained at week 0. These TCRs come from a human donor with alopecia areata.

This chain uses TRBV7-6 with TRBJ2-1; D is possibly TRBD1 (6 bases). Germline V CDR1 and CDR2: SGHVS, FNYEAQ. V was clipped by 1 base and J by 7 bases, with 11 bases between them. CDR3 length equals 14 residues. The CDR3: CASSLVNRANEQFF. The CDR3 DNA reads as TGTGCCAGCAGCTTAGTAAACAGGGCAAATGAGCAGTTCTTC.

V is TRBV4-3 and J is TRBJ2-5; 9 bases map to TRBD2. V shed 0 bases and J 1 base; nucleotides not matched to a gene: 6. The CDR3 sequence is 17 residues long. Germline CDR1 LGHNA, CDR2 YSLEER. CDR3 loop: CASSQERAGGSQETQYF. In DNA form, the CDR3 reads TGCGCCAGCAGCCAAGAGAGGGCGGGGGGGTCCCAAGAGACCCAGTACTTC.

The V gene is TRBV19, the J gene TRBJ2-2, with D unresolved. CDR1 and CDR2 from the germline V gene are LNHDA and SQIVND (reference sequence). The V end was cut by 5 bases, the J end by 6 bases, with 7 bases between. The CDR3 has 12 residues. CDR3 residues: CASSLGSGELFF. The DNA for the CDR3 is TGTGCCAGTAGTCTGGGGTCCGGGGAGCTGTTTTTT.

The V gene is TRBV7-9, the J gene TRBJ2-1; TRBD1 aligns across 12 bases. CDR1 and CDR2 from the germline V gene are SEHNR and FQNEAQ (reference sequence). The CDR3 runs 15 residues. V lost 0 bases and J lost 8; bases outside the gene matches: 2. CDR3 in DNA: TGTGCCAGCAGCTTAGCGGGGACAGGGGGCGATGAGCAGTTCTTC. This encodes CASSLAGTGGDEQFF.

The chain couples TRBV6-5 to TRBJ2-5, with TRBD2 matching 7 bases. Germline V CDR1 and CDR2: MNHEY, SVGAGI. The CDR3 is 15 amino acids. Trimming cost V 5 bases and J 4 bases; bases outside gene matches: 10. CDR3: CASSPRTRRGETQYF. CDR3 DNA sequence: TGTGCCAGCAGTCCACGGACTAGGAGGGGAGAGACCCAGTACTTC.

The genes are TRBV7-2 and TRBJ2-1; D gene unclear. The CDR3 extends over 12 amino acids. CDR1 and CDR2 from the germline V gene are SGHTA and FQGNSA. With 3 bases removed from V and 7 bases from J, the gap between germline ends came to 7 bases. The CDR3 is CASSFASNEQFF. As DNA, the CDR3 is TGTGCCAGCAGCTTTGCTTCGAATGAGCAGTTCTTC.

The chain carries TRBV13 and TRBJ2-5; D is undetermined. The end of the DNA fits TRBJ2-7 better, so the J call may be wrong. Germline CDR1 PRHDT, CDR2 FYEKMQ (reference sequence). CDR3 length equals 11 residues. This chain's CDR3 is CASSSLTEQYF. DNA of the CDR3: TGTGCCAGCAGCTCGCTGACCGAGCAGTACTTC.

This chain links TRBV5-1 with TRBJ1-2; D is unresolved. CDR3 length: 12 amino acids. Germline V CDR1 and CDR2: SGHRS, YFSETQ. The V end lost 0 bases, the J end lost 7 bases, and 7 bases lay between the germline ends. For the CDR3, the DNA is TGCGCCAGCAGCTTGGAAGGGTCTGGCTACACCTTC. Protein product: CASSLEGSGYTF.

V gene TRBV4-1 combines with J gene TRBJ2-7, with D hard to call. The CDR3 consists of 14 residues. Germline assignment: CDR1 MGHRA and CDR2 YSYEKL. Deletions cut 1 base from V and 6 bases from J, with 13 bases between. The CDR3 region is CASSQVGSSREQYF. The CDR3 DNA follows: TGCGCCAGCAGCCAAGTGGGCAGCTCTCGCGAGCAGTACTTC.

This clone was found once. The rearrangement links TRBV7-9 to TRBJ2-1; TRBD2 agrees at 7 bases. Trimming cost V 5 bases and J 6 bases; bases outside gene matches: 4. The CDR3 length is 13 residues. CDR1 and CDR2 from the germline V gene are SEHNR and FQNEAQ (reference sequence). The CDR3, as DNA: TGTGCCAGCAGCCCAGGCGGGGGCAATGAGCAGTTCTTC. This codes for CASSPGGGNEQFF.

This chain uses TRBV11-3 with TRBJ2-7, with 9 bases lining up with TRBD1. CDR3 length: 15 residues. CDR1 and CDR2 from the germline V gene are SGHNT and YENEEA. Germline trimming cut 1 base from V and 5 bases from J; bases unmatched to any gene: 6. The CDR3 DNA follows: TGTGCCAGCAGCTTAGGTTGGACAGGGGTGGACGAGCAGTACTTC. Translated, it gives CASSLGWTGVDEQYF. The whole variable domain, remainder taken from reference TRBV11-3 and TRBJ2-7, is EAGVVQSPRYKIIEKKQPVAFWCNPISGHNTLYWYLQNLGQGPELLIRYENEEAVDDSQLPKDRFSAERLKGVDSTLKIQPAELGDSAVYLCASSLGWTGVDEQYFGPGTRLTVT.

This chain connects TRBV27 to TRBJ2-5, with unresolved D. The CDR3 spans 13 residues. Germline-derived CDR1 and CDR2 are MNHEY and SMNVEV (reference sequence). V was clipped by 6 bases and J by 5 bases, with 13 bases between them. CDR3 bases: TGTGCCAGCAGCACACCGAATGGGGAGACCCAGTACTTC. The encoded protein is CASSTPNGETQYF.

The V call is TRBV29-1, the J call TRBJ1-1; 9 positions agree with TRBD1. Germline trimming cut 3 bases from V and 4 bases from J; bases unmatched to any gene: 0. The CDR3 totals 12 residues. In germline, CDR1 is SQVTM, CDR2 ANQGSEA. CDR3: CSVETGGTEAFF. CDR3 DNA sequence: TGCAGCGTTGAGACAGGGGGCACTGAAGCTTTCTTT.

The chain joins TRBV4-2 to TRBJ2-1; TRBD2 aligns across 7 bases. Per germline, CDR1 LGHNA and CDR2 YNFKEQ. The junction had 6 bases not matched to a gene; V was cut back by 4 bases and J by 3 bases. This CDR3 region has 15 residues. This chain's CDR3 is CASSPLSGVYNEQFF. CDR3 DNA sequence: TGTGCCAGCAGCCCCCTCAGCGGGGTCTACAATGAGCAGTTCTTC.

The V gene is TRBV4-3, the J gene TRBJ2-7; 8 bases are a match to TRBD1. This CDR3 is built from 16 residues. Per the germline V gene, CDR1 is LGHNA and CDR2 is YSLEER. V lost 4 bases, J lost 1 base, and 9 bases stayed unmatched. CDR3 sequence reads: CASSPFTGGTSYEQYF. The CDR3, as DNA: TGCGCCAGCAGCCCGTTTACAGGGGGGACGTCCTACGAGCAGTACTTC.

This chain connects TRBV4-2 to TRBJ1-2; no firm D call. Trimming shortened V by 4 bases and J by 2 bases, and 17 bases separated the two germline ends. Germline V gene sequence: CDR1 LGHNA, CDR2 YNFKEQ. The CDR3 loop spans 16 amino acids. The chain's CDR3 is CASSPGVSWGNYGYTF. For the CDR3, the DNA is TGTGCCAGCAGCCCCGGGGTCTCCTGGGGAAACTATGGCTACACCTTC.

The V and J genes are TRBV11-2 and TRBJ1-1; unclear D gene. Germline CDR1 SGHAT, CDR2 FQNNGV. The CDR3 consists of 15 residues. V gave up 2 bases and J gave up 0 bases, with 10 bases separating them. As DNA, the CDR3 is TGTGCCAGCAGCTTATCAGGACTGATGAACACTGAAGCTTTCTTT. Translated: CASSLSGLMNTEAFF.

The gene calls are TRBV6-5 and TRBJ2-7; 9 bases are shared with TRBD1. Germline loops: CDR1 MNHEY, CDR2 SVGAGI. CDR3 length: 14 residues. V trimming: 5 bases; J trimming: 4 bases; junction bases outside the gene matches: 6. The CDR3 bases are TGTGCCAGCAGTCCCGGACAGGGGAAATACGAGCAGTACTTC. Protein product: CASSPGQGKYEQYF.

V is TRBV12-5 and J is TRBJ2-7; D unresolved. CDR3 length: 10 residues. Trimming removed 6 bases at V and 13 bases at J, with 13 bases between. Germline V lookup: CDR1 LGHNT, CDR2 FRNRAP. CDR3 amino acids: CASGNSEPYF. The CDR3 region has the DNA TGTGCTAGTGGAAACAGCGAGCCCTACTTC.

The CDR3 loop reads CASSVLSGGNEQFF. As DNA, the CDR3 is TGTGCCAGCAGTGTCTTGAGTGGCGGCAATGAGCAGTTCTTC. The genes are TRBV27 and TRBJ2-1, with D unresolved. Germline CDR1 is MNHEY and CDR2 is SMNVEV (reference sequence). Deletions cut 5 bases from V and 6 bases from J, with 14 bases between. This CDR3 contains 14 residues.

The CDR3 region is CASSQAQGAAKNIQYF. CDR3 sequence (DNA): TGCGCCAGCAGCCAAGCTCAGGGGGCCGCCAAAAACATTCAGTACTTC. This sequence joins TRBV4-1 and TRBJ2-4; TRBD1 matches 8 bases. V shed 1 base and J 1 base; nucleotides not matched to a gene: 3. The germline CDR1 and CDR2 sequences are MGHRA and YSYEKL. The CDR3 length is 16 residues.

V gene TRBV30 combines with J gene TRBJ2-1, with 7 bases that match TRBD1. The CDR3 covers 15 residues. Germline V CDR1 and CDR2: GTSNPN, SVGIG (reference sequence). Trimming removed 5 bases from V and 1 base from J; junction bases left unmatched: 8. CDR3 in DNA: TGTGCCTGGGAAACAGGGGTTGGGTCCTACAATGAGCAGTTCTTC. Encoded protein: CAWETGVGSYNEQFF.

The chain joins TRBV6-5 to TRBJ2-1; D is undetermined. Germline assignment: CDR1 MNHEY and CDR2 SVGAGI. Trimming left V 5 bases short and J 3 bases short, with 11 bases between. CDR3 length equals 14 residues. The CDR3 loop is CASSVTPVYNEQFF. CDR3 coding DNA: TGTGCCAGCAGTGTAACTCCAGTCTACAATGAGCAGTTCTTC.

The genes are TRBV13 and TRBJ2-1; 10 bases align to TRBD2. The V segment lost 1 base and the J segment 0 bases; nucleotides outside the gene matches: 3. This CDR3 comprises 17 residues. Per germline, CDR1 PRHDT and CDR2 FYEKMQ (reference sequence). Here the CDR3 DNA reads TGTGCCAGCAGCTTAGTGGGACTAGCGAGCTCCTACAATGAGCAGTTCTTC. Translating it yields CASSLVGLASSYNEQFF.

The CDR3 loop is CASSLVWGQQETQYF. CDR3 coding DNA: TGTGCCAGCAGCTTAGTGTGGGGACAGCAAGAGACCCAGTACTTC. The rearrangement uses TRBV7-9 and TRBJ2-5, with 7 bases fitting TRBD1. This CDR3 contains 15 residues. The J segment lost 2 bases and the V segment lost 1 base, leaving 4 bases of the junction unmatched. Germline assignment: CDR1 SEHNR and CDR2 FQNEAQ (reference sequence).